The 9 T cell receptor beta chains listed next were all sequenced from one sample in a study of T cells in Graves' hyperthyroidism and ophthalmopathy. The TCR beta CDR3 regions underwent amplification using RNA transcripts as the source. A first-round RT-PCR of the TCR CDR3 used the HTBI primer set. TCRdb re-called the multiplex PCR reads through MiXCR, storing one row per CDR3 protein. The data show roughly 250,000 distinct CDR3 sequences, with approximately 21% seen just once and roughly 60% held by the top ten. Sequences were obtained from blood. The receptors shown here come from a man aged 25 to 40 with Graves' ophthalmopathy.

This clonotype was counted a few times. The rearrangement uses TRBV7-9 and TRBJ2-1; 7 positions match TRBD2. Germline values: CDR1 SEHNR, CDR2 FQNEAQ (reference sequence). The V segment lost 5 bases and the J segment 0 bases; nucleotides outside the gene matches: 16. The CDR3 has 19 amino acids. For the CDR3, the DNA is TGTGCCAGCAGCCCAATTCCCGGGACTACTGAAAGCTCCTACAATGAGCAGTTCTTC. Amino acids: CASSPIPGTTESSYNEQFF.

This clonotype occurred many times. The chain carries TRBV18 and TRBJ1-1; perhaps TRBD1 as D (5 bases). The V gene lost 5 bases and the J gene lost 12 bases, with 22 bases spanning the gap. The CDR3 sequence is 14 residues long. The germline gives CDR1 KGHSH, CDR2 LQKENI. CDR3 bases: TGTGCCAGCTCATCTACCTTGGGACGGCGAGAAACTTTCTTT. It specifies CASSSTLGRRETFF.

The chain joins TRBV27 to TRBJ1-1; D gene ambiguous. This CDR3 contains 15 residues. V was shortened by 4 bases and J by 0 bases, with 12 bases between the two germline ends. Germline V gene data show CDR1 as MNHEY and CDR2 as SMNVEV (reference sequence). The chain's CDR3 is CASSWNSVLNTEAFF. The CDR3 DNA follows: TGTGCCAGCAGTTGGAACTCCGTTTTGAACACTGAAGCTTTCTTT.

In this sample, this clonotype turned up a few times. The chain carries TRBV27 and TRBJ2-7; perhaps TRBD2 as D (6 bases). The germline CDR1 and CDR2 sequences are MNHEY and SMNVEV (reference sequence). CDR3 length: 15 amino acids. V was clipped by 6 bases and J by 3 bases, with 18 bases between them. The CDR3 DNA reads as TGTGCCAGCAGCTGTGTGGGACGGGACTGCTACGAGCAGTACTTC. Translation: CASSCVGRDCYEQYF.

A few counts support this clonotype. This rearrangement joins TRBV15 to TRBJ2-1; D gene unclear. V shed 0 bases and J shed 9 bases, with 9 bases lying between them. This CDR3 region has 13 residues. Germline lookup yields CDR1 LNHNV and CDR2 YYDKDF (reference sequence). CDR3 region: CATSRDQGFEQFF. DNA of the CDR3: TGTGCCACCAGCAGAGATCAAGGGTTTGAGCAGTTCTTC.

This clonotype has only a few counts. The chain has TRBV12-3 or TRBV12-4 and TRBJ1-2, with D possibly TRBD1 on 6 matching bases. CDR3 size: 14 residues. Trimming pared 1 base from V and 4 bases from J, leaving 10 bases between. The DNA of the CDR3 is TGTGCCAGCAGTTTAGGGACAGATATCTATGGCTACACCTTC. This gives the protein CASSLGTDIYGYTF.

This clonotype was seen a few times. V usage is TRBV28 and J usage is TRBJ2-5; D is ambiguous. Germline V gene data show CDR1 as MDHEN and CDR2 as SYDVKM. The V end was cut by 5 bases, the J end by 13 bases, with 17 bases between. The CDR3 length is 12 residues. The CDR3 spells CASSRGGISTYF. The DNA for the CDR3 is TGTGCCAGCAGTCGTGGCGGTATTTCCACGTACTTC.

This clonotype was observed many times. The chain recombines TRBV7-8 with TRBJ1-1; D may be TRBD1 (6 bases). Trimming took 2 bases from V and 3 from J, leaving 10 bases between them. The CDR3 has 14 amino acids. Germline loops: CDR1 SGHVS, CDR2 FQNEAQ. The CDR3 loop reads CASSLFQGYTEAFF. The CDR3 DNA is TGTGCCAGCAGCTTATTTCAGGGGTACACTGAAGCTTTCTTT.

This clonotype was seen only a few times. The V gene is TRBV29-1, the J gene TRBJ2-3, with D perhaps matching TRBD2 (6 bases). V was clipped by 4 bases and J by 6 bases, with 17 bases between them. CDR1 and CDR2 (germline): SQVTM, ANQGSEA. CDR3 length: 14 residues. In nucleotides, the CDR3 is TGCAGCGTTGTCCGGGGGAGTCTCACTGATACGCAGTATTTT. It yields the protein CSVVRGSLTDTQYF.